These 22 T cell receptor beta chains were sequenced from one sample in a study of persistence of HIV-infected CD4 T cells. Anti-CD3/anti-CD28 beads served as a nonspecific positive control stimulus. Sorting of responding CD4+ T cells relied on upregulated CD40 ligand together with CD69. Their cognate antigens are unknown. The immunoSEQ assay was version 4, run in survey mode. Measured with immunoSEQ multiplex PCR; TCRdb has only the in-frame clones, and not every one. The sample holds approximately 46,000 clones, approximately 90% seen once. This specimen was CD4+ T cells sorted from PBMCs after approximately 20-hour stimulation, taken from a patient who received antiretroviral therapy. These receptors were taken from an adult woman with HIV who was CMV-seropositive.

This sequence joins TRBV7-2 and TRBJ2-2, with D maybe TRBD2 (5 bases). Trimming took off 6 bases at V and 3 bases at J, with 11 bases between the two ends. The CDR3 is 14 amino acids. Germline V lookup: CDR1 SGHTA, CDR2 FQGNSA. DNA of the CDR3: TGTGCCAGCAGTCGGACTCCGGACACCGGGGAGCTGTTTTTT. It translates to CASSRTPDTGELFF.

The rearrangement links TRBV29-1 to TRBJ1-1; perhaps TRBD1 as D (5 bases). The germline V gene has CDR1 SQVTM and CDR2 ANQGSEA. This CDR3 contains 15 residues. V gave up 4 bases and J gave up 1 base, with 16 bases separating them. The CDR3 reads CSVARVRVANTEAFF. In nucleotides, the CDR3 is TGCAGCGTTGCCAGGGTAAGGGTAGCGAACACTGAAGCTTTCTTT.

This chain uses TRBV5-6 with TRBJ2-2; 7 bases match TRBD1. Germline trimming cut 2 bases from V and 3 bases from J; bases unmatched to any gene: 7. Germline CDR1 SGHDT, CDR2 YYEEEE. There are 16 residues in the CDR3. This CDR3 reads CASSFLDRVDTGELFF. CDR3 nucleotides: TGTGCCAGCAGCTTCCTAGACAGGGTGGACACCGGGGAGCTGTTTTTT.

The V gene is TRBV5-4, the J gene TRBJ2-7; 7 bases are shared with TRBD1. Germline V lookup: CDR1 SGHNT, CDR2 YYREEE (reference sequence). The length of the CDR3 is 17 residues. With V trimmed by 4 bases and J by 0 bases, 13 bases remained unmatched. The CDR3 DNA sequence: TGTGCCAGCAGCGCCAAAGGGGGCCCCCGGAGCTCCTACGAGCAGTACTTC. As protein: CASSAKGGPRSSYEQYF. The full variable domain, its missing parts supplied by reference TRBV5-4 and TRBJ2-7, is ETGVTQSPTHLIKTRGQQVTLRCSSQSGHNTVSWYQQALGQGPQFIFQYYREEENGRGNFPPRFSGLQFPNYSSELNVNALELDDSALYLCASSAKGGPRSSYEQYFGPGTRLTVT.

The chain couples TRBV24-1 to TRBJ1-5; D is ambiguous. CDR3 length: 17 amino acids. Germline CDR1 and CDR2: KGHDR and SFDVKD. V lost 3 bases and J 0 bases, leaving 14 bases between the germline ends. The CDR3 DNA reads TGTGCCACCAGTGATCGAACCTCGACGGATAGCAATCAGCCCCAGCATTTT. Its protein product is CATSDRTSTDSNQPQHF.

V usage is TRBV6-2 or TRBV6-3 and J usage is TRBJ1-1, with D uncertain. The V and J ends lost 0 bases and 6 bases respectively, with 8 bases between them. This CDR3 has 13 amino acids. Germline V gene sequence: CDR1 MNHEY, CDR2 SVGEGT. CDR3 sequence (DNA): TGTGCCAGCAGTTACTCCCAGCCCTCTGAAGCTTTCTTT. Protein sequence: CASSYSQPSEAFF.

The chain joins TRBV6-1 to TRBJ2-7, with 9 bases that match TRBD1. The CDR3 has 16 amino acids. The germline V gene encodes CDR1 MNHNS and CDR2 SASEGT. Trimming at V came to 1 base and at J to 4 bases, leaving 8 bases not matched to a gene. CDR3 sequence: CASSEGPIQGAYEQYF. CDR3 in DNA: TGTGCCAGCAGTGAAGGCCCAATACAGGGGGCTTACGAGCAGTACTTC.

The DNA for the CDR3 is TGTGCCAGCAGCTCGGGACTACCAAACACCGGGGAGCTGTTTTTT. This sequence encodes CASSSGLPNTGELFF. This chain links TRBV7-9 with TRBJ2-2, with 7 bases identical to TRBD2. V lost 4 bases to trimming and J lost 2 bases; unmatched junction nucleotides: 4. The CDR3 loop spans 15 amino acids. CDR1 is SEHNR, CDR2 FQNEAQ, per germline (reference sequence). Supplemented by reference TRBV7-9 and TRBJ2-2, the full variable domain reads DTGVSQNPRHKITKRGQNVTFRCDPISEHNRLYWYRQTLGQGPEFLTYFQNEAQLEKSRLLSDRFSAERPKGSFSTLEIQRTEQGDSAMYLCASSSGLPNTGELFFGEGSRLTVL.

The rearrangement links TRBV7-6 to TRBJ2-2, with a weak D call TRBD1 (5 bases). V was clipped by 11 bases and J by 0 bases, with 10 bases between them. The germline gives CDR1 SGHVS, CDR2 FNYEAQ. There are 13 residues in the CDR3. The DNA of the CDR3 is TGTGCCGTAAGGGGTTCGAACACCGGGGAGCTGTTTTTT. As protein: CAVRGSNTGELFF.

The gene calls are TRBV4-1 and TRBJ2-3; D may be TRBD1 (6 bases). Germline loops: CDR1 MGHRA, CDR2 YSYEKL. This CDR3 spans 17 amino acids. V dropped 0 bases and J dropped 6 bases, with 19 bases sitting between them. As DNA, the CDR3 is TGCGCCAGCAGCCAAGATCATGGACAGACCTTGGGGGATACGCAGTATTTT. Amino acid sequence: CASSQDHGQTLGDTQYF.

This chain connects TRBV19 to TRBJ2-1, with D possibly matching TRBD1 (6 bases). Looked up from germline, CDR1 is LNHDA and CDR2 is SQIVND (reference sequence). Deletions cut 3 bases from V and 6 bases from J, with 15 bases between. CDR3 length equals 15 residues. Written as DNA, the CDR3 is TGTGCCAGTAGTATTAGCTTGGGGGCAGGCAATGAGCAGTTCTTC. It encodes CASSISLGAGNEQFF.

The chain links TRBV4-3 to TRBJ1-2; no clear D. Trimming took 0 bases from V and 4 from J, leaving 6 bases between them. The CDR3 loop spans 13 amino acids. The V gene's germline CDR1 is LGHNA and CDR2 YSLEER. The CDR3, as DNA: TGCGCCAGCAGCCAAGATCCGGGCTATGGCTACACCTTC. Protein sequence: CASSQDPGYGYTF.

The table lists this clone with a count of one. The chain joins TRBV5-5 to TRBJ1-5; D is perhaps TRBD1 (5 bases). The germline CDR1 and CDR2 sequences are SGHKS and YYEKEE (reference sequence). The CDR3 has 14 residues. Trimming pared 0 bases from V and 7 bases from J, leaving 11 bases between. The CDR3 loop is CASSLAWRDQPQHF. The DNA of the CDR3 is TGTGCCAGCAGCTTGGCCTGGCGGGACCAGCCCCAGCATTTT.

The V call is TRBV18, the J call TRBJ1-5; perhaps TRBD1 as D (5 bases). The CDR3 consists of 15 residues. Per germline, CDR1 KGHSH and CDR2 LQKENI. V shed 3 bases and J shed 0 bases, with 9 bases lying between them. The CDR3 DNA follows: TGTGCCAGCTCACCGGACACAAATAGCAATCAGCCCCAGCATTTT. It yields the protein CASSPDTNSNQPQHF.

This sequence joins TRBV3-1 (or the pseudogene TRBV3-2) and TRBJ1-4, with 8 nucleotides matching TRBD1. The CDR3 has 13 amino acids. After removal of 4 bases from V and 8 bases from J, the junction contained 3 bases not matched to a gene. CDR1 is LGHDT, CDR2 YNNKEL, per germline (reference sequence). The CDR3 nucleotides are TGTGCCAGCAGCCCAGGGGGCTGGGAAAAACTGTTTTTT. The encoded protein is CASSPGGWEKLFF.

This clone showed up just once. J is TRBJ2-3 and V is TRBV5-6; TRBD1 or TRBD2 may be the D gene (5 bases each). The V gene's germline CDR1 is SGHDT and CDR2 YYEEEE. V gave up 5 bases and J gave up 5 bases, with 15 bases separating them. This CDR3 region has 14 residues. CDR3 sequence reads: CASSSGTWGDTQYF. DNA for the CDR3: TGTGCCAGCAGTTCCGGGACGTGGGGAGATACGCAGTATTTT.

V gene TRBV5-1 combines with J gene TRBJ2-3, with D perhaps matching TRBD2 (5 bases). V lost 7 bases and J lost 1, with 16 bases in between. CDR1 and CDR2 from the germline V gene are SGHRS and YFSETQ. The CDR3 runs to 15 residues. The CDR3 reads CASAPGGGRTDTQYF. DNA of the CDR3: TGCGCCAGCGCCCCGGGCGGCGGGCGCACAGATACGCAGTATTTT. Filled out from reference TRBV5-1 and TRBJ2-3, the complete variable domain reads KAGVTQTPRYLIKTRGQQVTLSCSPISGHRSVSWYQQTPGQGLQFLFEYFSETQRNKGNFPGRFSGRQFSNSRSEMNVSTLELGDSALYLCASAPGGGRTDTQYFGPGTRLTVL.

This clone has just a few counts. The CDR3 reads CASSPQTNTEAFF. The CDR3 bases are TGTGCCAGCAGCCCACAAACGAACACTGAAGCTTTCTTT. V usage is TRBV3-1 (or the pseudogene TRBV3-2) and J usage is TRBJ1-1, with D hard to call. The CDR3 is 13 amino acids. The ends were cut back, 4 bases at V and 1 base at J, with 7 bases in the middle. Germline V gene data show CDR1 as LGHDT and CDR2 as YNNKEL (reference sequence).

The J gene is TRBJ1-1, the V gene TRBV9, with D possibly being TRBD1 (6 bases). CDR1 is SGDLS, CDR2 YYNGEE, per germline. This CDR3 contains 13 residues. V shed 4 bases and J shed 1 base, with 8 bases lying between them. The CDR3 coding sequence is TGTGCCAGCAGCCTGGACAGGAACACTGAAGCTTTCTTT. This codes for CASSLDRNTEAFF. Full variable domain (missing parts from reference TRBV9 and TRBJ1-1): DSGVTQTPKHLITATGQRVTLRCSPRSGDLSVYWYQQSLDQGLQFLIQYYNGEERAKGNILERFSAQQFPDLHSELNLSSLELGDSALYFCASSLDRNTEAFFGQGTRLTVV.

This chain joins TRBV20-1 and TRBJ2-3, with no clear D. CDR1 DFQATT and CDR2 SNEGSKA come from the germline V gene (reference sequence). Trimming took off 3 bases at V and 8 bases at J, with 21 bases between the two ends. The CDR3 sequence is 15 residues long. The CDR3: CSASPPLGSYTTQYF. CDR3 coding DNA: TGCAGTGCTAGTCCACCCCTGGGCTCGTATACTACGCAGTATTTT.

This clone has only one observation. The CDR3 sequence: CSVSIGFGELFF. The CDR3 coding sequence is TGCAGCGTGTCAATAGGGTTCGGGGAGCTGTTTTTT. J is TRBJ2-2 and V is TRBV29-1; no clear D. The germline CDR1 and CDR2 sequences are SQVTM and ANQGSEA. Trimming pared 6 bases from V and 7 bases from J, leaving 12 bases between. The CDR3 is 12 residues long.

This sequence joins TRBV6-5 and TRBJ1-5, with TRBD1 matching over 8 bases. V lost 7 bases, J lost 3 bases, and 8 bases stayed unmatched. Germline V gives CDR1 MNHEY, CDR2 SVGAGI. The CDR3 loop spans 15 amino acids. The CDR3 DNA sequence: TGTGCCAGCAATCTCGAGGGACAGGCCAATCAGCCCCAGCATTTT. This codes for CASNLEGQANQPQHF.